This T cell receptor (beta chain) was obtained from a study of sequential checkpoint blockade in melanoma. Treatment noted: randomized to nivolumab then ipilimumab (arm A) or the reverse (arm B). Patients had received no earlier DNA-damaging chemotherapy. The repertoire was sequenced with immunoSEQ multiplex PCR; TCRdb's copy has only in-frame clones and lacks some. This sample has about 21,000 clones; approximately 81% occur once, and the top ten carry 9.5% to 13%. The CDR3 covers 15 residues. Unmatched junction bases numbered 11, after V lost 4 bases and J lost 7 bases. The V gene's germline CDR1 is MNHNS and CDR2 SASEGT.

The source material was CD8+ T cells sorted from blood (inferred from file names), sampled from a patient given nivolumab and ipilimumab in sequence. V usage is TRBV6-1 and J usage is TRBJ2-7; the match to TRBD1 covers 9 bases. This TCR was sampled from a human donor with melanoma. The CDR3 region is CASSARRGQGREQYF. In DNA form, the CDR3 reads TGTGCCAGCAGTGCGCGCAGGGGACAGGGCCGGGAGCAGTACTTC.